This T cell receptor (beta chain) originates from a study of blood T cell repertoires in COVID-19. On the study more broadly: Italy, Spain and the United States were the sources of the convalescent and acute COVID-19 samples. From T cells, B-cell-depleted T cells, or PBMCs came the material, which was cDNA or gDNA.

The authors' processing: Amplifying reference gene primers gave estimates of nucleated cell counts. Method: immunoSEQ multiplex PCR; TCRdb's copy keeps in-frame clones and lacks some. V and J calls and clone size follow that table, whereas D and trimming were derived from the DNA. This table has roughly 100,000 clones, around 89% appearing once. V lost 0 bases and J lost 0, with 11 bases in between. The CDR3 sequence is 16 residues long. Germline assignment: CDR1 MNHEY and CDR2 SVGEGT. Sequencing was carried out using peripheral blood. The genes are TRBV6-2 or TRBV6-3 and TRBJ1-1; unclear D gene. The sequence was collected from a woman older than 75 with active COVID-19. CDR3 DNA sequence: TGTGCCAGCAGTTACTCGATGGCCAGGTTGAACACTGAAGCTTTCTTT. It encodes CASSYSMARLNTEAFF.